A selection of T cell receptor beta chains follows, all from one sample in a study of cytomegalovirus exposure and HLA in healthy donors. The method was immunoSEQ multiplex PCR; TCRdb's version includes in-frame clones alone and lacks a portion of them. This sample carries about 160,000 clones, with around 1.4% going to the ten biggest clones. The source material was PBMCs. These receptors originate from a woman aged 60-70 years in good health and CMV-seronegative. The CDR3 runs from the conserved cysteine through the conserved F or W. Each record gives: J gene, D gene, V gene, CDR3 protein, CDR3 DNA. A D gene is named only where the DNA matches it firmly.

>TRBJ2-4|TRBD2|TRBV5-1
CASSLGAGTTLNIQYF
TGCGCCAGCAGCTTGGGCGCCGGGACTACCCTAAACATTCAGTACTTC
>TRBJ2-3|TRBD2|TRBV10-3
CATRTSGRTDTQYF
TGTGCCACTCGGACTAGCGGGCGAACAGATACGCAGTATTTT
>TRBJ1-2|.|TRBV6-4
CASSPEPGNYGYTF
TGTGCCAGCAGTCCCGAGCCAGGGAACTATGGCTACACCTTC
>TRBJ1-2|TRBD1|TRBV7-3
CASSSPQGARGYTF
TGTGCCAGCAGCTCCCCACAGGGGGCACGGGGCTACACCTTC
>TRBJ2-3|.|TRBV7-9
CASSLSITTGTDTQYF
TGTGCCAGCAGCCTCAGCATCACCACGGGGACAGATACGCAGTATTTT
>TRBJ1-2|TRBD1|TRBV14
CASSRDSSHWYGYTF
TGTGCCAGCAGCCGGGACAGTTCACACTGGTATGGCTACACCTTC
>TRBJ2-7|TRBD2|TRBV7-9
CASSDMSLAGPYEQYF
TGTGCCAGCAGCGATATGTCCCTAGCGGGGCCCTACGAGCAGTACTTC
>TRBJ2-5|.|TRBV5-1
CASSSPPGETQYF
TGCGCCAGCAGCTCCCCTCCAGGGGAGACCCAGTACTTC
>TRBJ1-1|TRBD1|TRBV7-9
CASSALDREQQGAFF
TGTGCCAGCAGCGCTCTTGACAGGGAACAACAAGGAGCTTTCTTT
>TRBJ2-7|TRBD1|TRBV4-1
CASSYRDRELDEQYF
TGCGCCAGCAGCTACCGGGACAGGGAATTGGACGAGCAGTACTTC
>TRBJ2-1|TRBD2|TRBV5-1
CASSLGGTSGNNEQFF
TGCGCCAGCAGCTTGGGGGGGACTAGCGGTAACAATGAGCAGTTCTTC
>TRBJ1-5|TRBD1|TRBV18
CASSPGTGGASNQPQHF
TGTGCCAGCTCACCCGGGACAGGGGGTGCTAGCAATCAGCCCCAGCATTTT
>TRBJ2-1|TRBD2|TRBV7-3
CASSLATGAGGSNEQFF
TGTGCCAGCAGCTTAGCAACGGGAGCGGGAGGGTCGAATGAGCAGTTCTTC
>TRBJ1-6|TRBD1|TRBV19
CASHDRDDSPLHF
TGTGCCAGTCATGACAGGGATGATTCACCCCTCCACTTT
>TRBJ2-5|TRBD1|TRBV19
CASTDRAQETQYF
TGTGCCAGTACAGACAGGGCCCAAGAGACCCAGTACTTC
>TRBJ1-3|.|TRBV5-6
CASSSSGGNTIYF
TGTGCCAGCAGCTCGTCGGGTGGAAACACCATATATTTT
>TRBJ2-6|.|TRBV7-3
CASSLSAGAGANVLTF
TGTGCCAGCAGCTTAAGTGCCGGGGCTGGGGCCAACGTCCTGACTTTC
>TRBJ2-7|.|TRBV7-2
CASSLVYGTSTEQYF
TGTGCCAGCAGCTTAGTATACGGAACCTCGACAGAGCAGTACTTC
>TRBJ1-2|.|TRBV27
CASSFSGVRPGYYGYTF
TGTGCCAGCAGTTTTTCCGGGGTTCGCCCGGGGTACTATGGCTACACCTTC
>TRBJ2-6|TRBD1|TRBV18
CASSDDRASTTIVLTF
TGTGCCAGCTCAGACGACAGGGCTTCAACCACTATCGTCCTGACTTTC
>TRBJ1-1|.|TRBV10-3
CAISEGGITEAFF
TGTGCCATCAGTGAGGGGGGGATCACTGAAGCTTTCTTT
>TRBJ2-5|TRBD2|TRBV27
CASSYSPGLADTQYF
TGTGCCAGCAGTTACTCACCGGGACTAGCAGATACCCAGTACTTC
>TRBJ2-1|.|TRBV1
CTSSQAGLAGESYNEQFF
TGCACCAGCAGCCAAGCTGGGCTAGCGGGAGAGTCCTACAATGAGCAGTTCTTC
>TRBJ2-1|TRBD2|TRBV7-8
CASSIVAGADNEQFF
TGTGCCAGCAGCATAGTAGCGGGGGCAGACAATGAGCAGTTCTTC
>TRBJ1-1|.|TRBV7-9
CASTPGGTEAFF
TGTGCCAGCACCCCGGGGGGCACTGAAGCTTTCTTT
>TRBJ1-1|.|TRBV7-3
CASSLAGMNTEAFF
TGTGCCAGCAGCTTGGCAGGGATGAACACTGAAGCTTTCTTT